This is a list of T cell receptor beta chains from one sample in a study of blood T cells in healthy people across ages. Each CDR3 protein gets one entry after TCRdb re-called the 5' RACE reads with MiXCR. The sample contains 600,000 to 900,000 distinct CDR3 sequences, roughly 24% of which appear only once. These records were also assigned to another study, of T cells of mothers and their children.

Input material: blood. These receptors came from a boy aged 5-17 years in good health. Each CDR3 is given with its conserved first and last residue. The D gene is left open where the match is weak. Some rows mark clone size as missing; the rest say once, few, many or name a class of expanded clone.

>-|TRBJ2-3|-|TRBV3-1
TGTGCCAGCAGCCTGGGAGGAGGGGGCACTAGCACAGATACGCAGTATTTT
CASSLGGGGTSTDTQYF
>-|TRBJ1-2|-|TRBV29-1
TGCAGCGTTGAAGATCAGGCCAGTAACTATGGCTACACCTTC
CSVEDQASNYGYTF
>-|TRBJ1-1|few|TRBV28
TGTGCCAGCACGGGGTTTGAAGCTTTCTTT
CASTGFEAFF
>-|TRBJ1-4|-|TRBV12-3/TRBV12-4
TGTGCCAGCAGTTTATCGCTGCAAGGGGGTGAAAAACTGTTTTTT
CASSLSLQGGEKLFF
>TRBD2|TRBJ2-5|-|TRBV20-1
TGCAGTGCCAGACGGGTCAGCGGGGGGTGGGAAGAGACCCAGTACTTC
CSARRVSGGWEETQYF
>-|TRBJ2-5|many|TRBV29-1
TGCAGCGTTGGGCGGGTCCAAGAGACCCAGTACTTC
CSVGRVQETQYF
>-|TRBJ2-4|-|TRBV5-5
TGTGCCAGCAGCTTGGCTTATCGGAACAGGGGGGGCACAGTGAACATTCAGTACTTC
CASSLAYRNRGGTVNIQYF
>-|TRBJ1-2|few|TRBV5-6
TGTGCCAGCAGCTTGGGGTCCACAGAGGGCTACACCTTC
CASSLGSTEGYTF
>TRBD2|TRBJ2-7|few|TRBV11-2
TGTGCCGGCAGCTTCAGGACTAGTCCCTACGAGCAGTACTTC
CAGSFRTSPYEQYF
>-|TRBJ1-4|few|TRBV12-3/TRBV12-4
TGTGCCAGCAGTGGGACCCTCAATGAAAAACTGTTTTTT
CASSGTLNEKLFF
>-|TRBJ2-3|-|TRBV14
TGTGCCAGCAGCCAATCCCCCCCAGGCCCGCCTACGCAGTATTTT
CASSQSPPGPPTQYF
>-|TRBJ1-6|-|TRBV11-2
TGTGCCAGCAGCTTAGAGGGGGTCCACCTTTCACCCCTCCACTTT
CASSLEGVHLSPLHF
>-|TRBJ1-4|-|TRBV5-4
TGTGCCAGCAGCGAAAACAGGTTCAGAAAACTGTTTTTT
CASSENRFRKLFF
>-|TRBJ2-3|few|TRBV7-2
TGTGCCAGCAGCCCTCAATGGGGAACAGATACGCAGTATTTT
CASSPQWGTDTQYF
>-|TRBJ2-5|-|TRBV6-6
TGTGCCAGCGGGTCGGAACAAGAGACCCAGTACTTC
CASGSEQETQYF
>-|TRBJ1-2|few|TRBV6-1
TGTGCCAGCCACCCTGGCCAGGGCGGGAGTGGTGGCTACACCTTC
CASHPGQGGSGGYTF
>-|TRBJ1-3|-|TRBV7-9
TGTGCCAGCAGCGCAATGACAGAAGGTGGAAACACCATATATTTT
CASSAMTEGGNTIYF
>-|TRBJ1-5|-|TRBV24-1
TGTGCCACCAGTGGGCCAAATCAACCCCAGCATTTT
CATSGPNQPQHF
>-|TRBJ1-3|few|TRBV6-1
TGTGCCAGCAGTGAAATAAGGAACTCTGGAAACACCATATATTTT
CASSEIRNSGNTIYF
>TRBD1|TRBJ1-1|few|TRBV10-1
TGCGCCAGCAGTGGGGGGGACAGGCGATCGGTCCAATTT
CASSGGDRRSVQF
>-|TRBJ1-2|few|TRBV7-2
TGTGCCAGCAGCTTAGCGCGCGGAGCGTCCTATGGCTACACCTTC
CASSLARGASYGYTF
>-|TRBJ1-2|-|TRBV29-1
TGCAGCGTTGTCAGGAGTAACTATGGCTACACCTTC
CSVVRSNYGYTF
>-|TRBJ2-5|-|TRBV2
TGTGCCAGCAAGCCGGACAGTGGGGAGACCCAGTACTTC
CASKPDSGETQYF
>TRBD1|TRBJ1-5|-|TRBV12-3/TRBV12-4
TGTGCCAGCAGTTTAGGGGCAGGGGGTCTAGGTCAGCCCCAGCATTTT
CASSLGAGGLGQPQHF
>TRBD1|TRBJ2-3|-|TRBV9
TGTGCCAGCAGCGCTACAGGGGAACCCACAGATACGCAGTATTTT
CASSATGEPTDTQYF
>TRBD2|TRBJ2-5|-|TRBV4-1
TGCGCCAGCAGCCAAGTAGTCACAGGGACTAGCGGGGGGGCTGTTCGAGAGACCCAGTACTTC
CASSQVVTGTSGGAVRETQYF